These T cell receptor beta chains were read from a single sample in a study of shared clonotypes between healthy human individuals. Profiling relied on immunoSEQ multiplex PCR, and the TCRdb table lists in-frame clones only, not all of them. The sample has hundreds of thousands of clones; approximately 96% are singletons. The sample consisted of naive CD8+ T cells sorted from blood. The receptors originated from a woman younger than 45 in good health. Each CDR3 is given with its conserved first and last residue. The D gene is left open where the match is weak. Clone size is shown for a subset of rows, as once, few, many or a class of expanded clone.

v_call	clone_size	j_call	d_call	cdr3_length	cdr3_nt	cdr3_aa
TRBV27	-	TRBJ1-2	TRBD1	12	TGTGCCAGCAGTCAATACGGACAGGCCTACACCTTC	CASSQYGQAYTF
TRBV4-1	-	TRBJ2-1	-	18	TGCGCCAGCAGCCTGTCCCCGGGACAAGGCGTGAGGGGGGGAAAGTGGTTCTTC	CASSLSPGQGVRGGKWFF
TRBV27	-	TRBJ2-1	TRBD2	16	TGTGCCAGCAGTAGGACCGGACTAGCGGAGGACAATGAGCAGTTCTTC	CASSRTGLAEDNEQFF
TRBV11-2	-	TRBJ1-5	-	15	TGTGCCAGCAGCTTATCCGTTGAGAACAATCAGCCCCAGCATTTT	CASSLSVENNQPQHF
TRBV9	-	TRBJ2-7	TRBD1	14	TGTGCCAGCAGCGTAGCTTGGCAGGGGGTCGAGCAGTACTTC	CASSVAWQGVEQYF
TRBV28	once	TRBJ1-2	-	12	TGTGCCAGCAGTTTAGCCGAGGGGGACTACACCTTC	CASSLAEGDYTF
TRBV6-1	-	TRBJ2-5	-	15	TGTGCCAGCAGTTTTGACATCCCTTGGGATAACAAGCAGTACTTC	CASSFDIPWDNKQYF
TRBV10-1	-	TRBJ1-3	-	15	TGCGCCAGCAGTGAGTCGTCAGGGAAGGGGAACACCATATATTTT	CASSESSGKGNTIYF
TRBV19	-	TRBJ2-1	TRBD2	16	TGTGCCAGTAATGAAGGGAGCGGGAGCTCCTACAATGAGCAGTTCTTC	CASNEGSGSSYNEQFF
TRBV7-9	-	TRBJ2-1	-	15	TGTGCCAGCAGCGAGACCTTCCGGGATGGAAATGAGCAGTTCTTC	CASSETFRDGNEQFF
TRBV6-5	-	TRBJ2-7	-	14	TGTGCCAGCAGTTACGGGCAGGGAAACTACGAGCAGTACTTC	CASSYGQGNYEQYF
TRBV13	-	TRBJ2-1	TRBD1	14	TGTGCCAGCAGCCACGGGACAGGGTACAATGAGCAGTTCTTC	CASSHGTGYNEQFF
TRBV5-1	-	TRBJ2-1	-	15	TGCGCCAGCAGCTTGTTGCCCCGTGGGTCCAATGAGCAGTTCTTC	CASSLLPRGSNEQFF
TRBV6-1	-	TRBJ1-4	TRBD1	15	TGTGCCAGCAGTGAAGAGGACAGGTTTAGTGAAAAACTGTTTTTT	CASSEEDRFSEKLFF
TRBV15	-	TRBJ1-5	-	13	TGTGCCACCAGCAGTTTATATGGTCAGCCCCAGCATTTT	CATSSLYGQPQHF
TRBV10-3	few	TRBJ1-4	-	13	TGTGCCATCAGCGAGGGATGGGATGAAAAACTGTTTTTT	CAISEGWDEKLFF
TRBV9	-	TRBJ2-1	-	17	TGTGCCAGCAGCCCACTAGCTGGGGGAGCCTCCTACAATGAGCAGTTCTTC	CASSPLAGGASYNEQFF
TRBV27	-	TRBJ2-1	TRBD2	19	TGTGCCAGCACCCTAGGCGTACTAGCGGGAGTTAAGGGTATTGAGGAGCAGTTCTTC	CASTLGVLAGVKGIEEQFF
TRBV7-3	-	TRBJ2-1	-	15	TGTGCCAGCAGCTTAGTCCTCGGCTCCTACAATGAGCAGTTCTTC	CASSLVLGSYNEQFF
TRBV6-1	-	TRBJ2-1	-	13	TGTGCCAGCAGTAGGGGGGGAGTGGATGAGCAGTTCTTC	CASSRGGVDEQFF
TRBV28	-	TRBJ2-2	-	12	TGTGCCAGCAGTGAGATGGCCGGGGAGCTGTTTTTT	CASSEMAGELFF
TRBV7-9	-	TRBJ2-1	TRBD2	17	TGTGCCAGCAGCCAGGGGACTAGCGGGAGTTGGTACAATGAGCAGTTCTTC	CASSQGTSGSWYNEQFF
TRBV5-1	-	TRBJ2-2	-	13	TGCGCCAGCAGCACCCGGGGCACCGGGGAGCTGTTTTTT	CASSTRGTGELFF
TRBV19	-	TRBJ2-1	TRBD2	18	TGTGCCAGTAGTCCTACTAGCGGGAGGGCCGGGAGTTCGAATGAGCAGTTCTTC	CASSPTSGRAGSSNEQFF
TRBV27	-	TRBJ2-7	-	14	TGTGCCAGCAGTGCAACCGGGACACTCCTCGAGCAGTACTTC	CASSATGTLLEQYF
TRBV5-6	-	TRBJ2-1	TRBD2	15	TGTGCCAGCAGCTCAGAGCGGGAGCAAGACAATGAGCAGTTCTTC	CASSSEREQDNEQFF
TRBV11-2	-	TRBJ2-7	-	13	TGTGCCAGCAGCTGGGGGGACAACTACGAGCAGTACTTC	CASSWGDNYEQYF
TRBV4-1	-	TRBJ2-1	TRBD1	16	TGCGCCAGCAGCCAAAGGGGGGACAGGGATTACAATGAGCAGTTCTTC	CASSQRGDRDYNEQFF
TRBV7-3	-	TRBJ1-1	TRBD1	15	TGTGCCAGCAGCCAAAATGGGGACAGGGGCACTGAAGCTTTCTTT	CASSQNGDRGTEAFF
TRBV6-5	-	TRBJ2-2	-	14	TGTGCCAGCAGTTACCGGCCTTACACCGGGGAGCTGTTTTTT	CASSYRPYTGELFF
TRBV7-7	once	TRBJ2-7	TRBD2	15	TGTGCCAGCAGCCCCGGACTAGCGGGAGGCTACGAGCAGTACTTC	CASSPGLAGGYEQYF
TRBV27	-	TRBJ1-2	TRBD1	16	TGTGCCAGCAGTTTTACCGGGACAGGGTCGTCGACCGGCTACACCTTC	CASSFTGTGSSTGYTF
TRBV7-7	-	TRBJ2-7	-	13	TGTGCCAGCAGCATAACGTCTCGCCACGAGCAGTACTTC	CASSITSRHEQYF